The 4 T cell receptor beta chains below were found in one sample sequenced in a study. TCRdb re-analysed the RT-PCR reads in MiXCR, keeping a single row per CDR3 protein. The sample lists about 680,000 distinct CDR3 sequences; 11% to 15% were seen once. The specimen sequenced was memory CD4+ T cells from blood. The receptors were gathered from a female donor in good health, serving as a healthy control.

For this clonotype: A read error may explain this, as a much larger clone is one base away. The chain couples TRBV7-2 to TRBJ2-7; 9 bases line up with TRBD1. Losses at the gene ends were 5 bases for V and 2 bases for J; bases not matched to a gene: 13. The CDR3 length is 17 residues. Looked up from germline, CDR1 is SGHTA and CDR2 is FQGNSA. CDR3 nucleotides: TGTGCCAGCAGCCTCAAATACGGGACAGGGTTCCCCTACGAGCAGTACTTC. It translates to CASSLKYGTGFPYEQYF.

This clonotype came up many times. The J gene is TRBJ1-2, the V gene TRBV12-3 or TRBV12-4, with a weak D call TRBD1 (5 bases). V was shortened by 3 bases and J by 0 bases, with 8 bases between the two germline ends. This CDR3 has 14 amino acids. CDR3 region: CASSFSGTNYGYTF. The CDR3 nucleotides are TGTGCCAGCAGTTTCTCAGGGACTAACTATGGCTACACCTTC.

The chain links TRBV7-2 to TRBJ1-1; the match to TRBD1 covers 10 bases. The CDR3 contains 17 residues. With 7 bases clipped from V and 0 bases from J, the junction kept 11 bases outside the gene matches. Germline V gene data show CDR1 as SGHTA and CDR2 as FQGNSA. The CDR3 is CASNLGGTGVMNTEAFF. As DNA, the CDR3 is TGTGCCAGCAATCTCGGGGGGACAGGGGTCATGAACACTGAAGCTTTCTTT.

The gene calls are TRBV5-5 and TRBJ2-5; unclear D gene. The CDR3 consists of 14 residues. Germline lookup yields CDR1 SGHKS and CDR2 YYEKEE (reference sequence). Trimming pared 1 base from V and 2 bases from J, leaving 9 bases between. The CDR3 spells CASSLTPRQETQYF. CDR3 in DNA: TGTGCCAGCAGCTTGACTCCCCGGCAAGAGACCCAGTACTTC.